This record looks at one T cell receptor beta chain sequence and its context. The antigen is not known. The data were taken from a study of T-cell reconstitution after alpha-beta-depleted transplantation in children. Notes on the study in general: Alpha-beta T cells present about two months after transplant were reported to originate from several hundred expanded graft clones. T-cell counts and diversity at one year following transplant were attributed mainly to newly produced T cells. High day-60 TCRbeta diversity in some patients came from surviving recipient T cells and thymic progenitors.

Per germline, CDR1 SGHRS and CDR2 YFSETQ. V was pared by 3 bases and J by 2 bases, with 12 bases between. The CDR3 consists of 14 residues. Molecular barcoding with unique molecular identifiers was used for the TCRbeta library. TCRdb re-analysed the PCR reads in MiXCR, keeping a single row per CDR3 protein. The repertoire holds approximately 800,000 distinct CDR3 sequences, with approximately 15% as singletons. Source: PBMCs, mostly from graft donor cells, taken 360 days after TCRalphabeta/CD19-depleted stem cell transplant. This TCR came from a male patient younger than 18 who had a stem cell transplant for acute lymphoblastic leukemia, so the T cells may come from the graft donor. V is TRBV5-1 and J is TRBJ2-7; possibly TRBD1 for D (6 bases). Here the CDR3 DNA reads TGCGCCAGCAGCTCGAGGACAGCAGCCTACGAGCAGTACTTC. Protein product: CASSSRTAAYEQYF.